The clone carrying this TCR beta chain was recorded only once. These data are taken from a study of blood T cell repertoires in COVID-19. Study at large: PBMCs, B-cell-depleted T cells, or T cells provided the cDNA or gDNA that made up the material.

Those who participated ranged in age from roughly 18 to 89 years and resided in approximately 23 US areas. In the study's own analysis: Amplification of reference gene primers was used by the study to estimate nucleated cell counts. The repertoire was sequenced with immunoSEQ multiplex PCR; TCRdb's copy has only in-frame clones and lacks some. The V and J calls and clone size come from that table; D and trimming were worked out from the DNA. The sample consists of 200,000 to 250,000 clones, over 80% of them appearing once. This CDR3 spans 16 amino acids. Germline CDR1 is SGHNT and CDR2 is YENEEA. V gave up 5 bases and J gave up 1 base; unmatched junction bases: 6.

Sequenced input: PBMCs or T cells enriched from blood (not recorded which). The clonotype comes from a woman aged 40 to 50 who had recovered from COVID-19. The chain joins TRBV11-3 to TRBJ1-4, with 8 bases fitting TRBD1. The CDR3 coding sequence is TGTGCCAGCAGCCCAGGGGGCGCCGGAACTAATGAAAAACTGTTTTTT. This translates into CASSPGGAGTNEKLFF.